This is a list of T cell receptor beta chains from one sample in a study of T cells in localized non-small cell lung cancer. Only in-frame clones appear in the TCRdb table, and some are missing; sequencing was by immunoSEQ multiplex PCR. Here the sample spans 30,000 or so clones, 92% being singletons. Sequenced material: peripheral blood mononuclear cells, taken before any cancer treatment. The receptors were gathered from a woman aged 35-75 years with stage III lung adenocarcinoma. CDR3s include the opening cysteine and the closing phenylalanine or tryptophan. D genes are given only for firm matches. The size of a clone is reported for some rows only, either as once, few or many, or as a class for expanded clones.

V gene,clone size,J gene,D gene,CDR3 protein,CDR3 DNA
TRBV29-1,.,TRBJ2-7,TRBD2,CSVEEAASGGPYEQYF,TGCAGCGTTGAAGAGGCGGCTAGCGGGGGCCCTTACGAGCAGTACTTC
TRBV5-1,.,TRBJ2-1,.,CASSLTGEVPYNEQFF,TGCGCCAGCAGCTTGACAGGGGAGGTTCCCTACAATGAGCAGTTCTTC
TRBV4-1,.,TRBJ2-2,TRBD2,CASSQVVAGVYTGELFF,TGCGCCAGCAGCCAAGTAGTGGCGGGGGTCTACACCGGGGAGCTGTTTTTT
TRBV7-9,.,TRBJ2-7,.,CASSAGHGHEQYF,TGTGCCAGCAGCGCGGGACACGGCCACGAGCAGTACTTC
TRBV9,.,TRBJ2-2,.,CASSVTGGTGELFF,TGTGCCAGCAGCGTAACCGGTGGCACCGGGGAGCTGTTTTTT
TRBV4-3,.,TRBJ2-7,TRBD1,CASSVDRGLGEQYF,TGCGCCAGCAGCGTCGACAGGGGGCTGGGTGAGCAGTACTTC
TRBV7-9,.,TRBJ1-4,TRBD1,CASSPKGTGEGRLFF,TGTGCCAGCAGCCCGAAAGGGACAGGAGAGGGTAGACTGTTTTTT
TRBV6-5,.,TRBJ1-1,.,CASSYGPAGWTEAFF,TGTGCCAGCAGTTACGGCCCCGCGGGATGGACTGAAGCTTTCTTT
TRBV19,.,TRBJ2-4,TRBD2,CASSIDPGLANIQYF,TGTGCCAGTAGTATAGATCCGGGACTAGCCAACATTCAGTACTTC
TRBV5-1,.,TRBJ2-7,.,CASSLALSEFYPADEQYF,TGCGCCAGCAGCTTGGCACTCTCAGAGTTTTACCCGGCCGACGAGCAGTACTTC
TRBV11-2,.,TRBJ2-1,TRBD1,CASSLGRDRGLEQFF,TGTGCCAGCAGCTTAGGCCGGGACAGGGGTCTTGAGCAGTTCTTC
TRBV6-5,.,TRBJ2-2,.,CASNPTATGELFF,TGTGCCAGCAACCCGACAGCAACCGGGGAGCTGTTTTTT
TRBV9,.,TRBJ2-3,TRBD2,CASSVDPLAGAQYF,TGTGCCAGCAGCGTAGACCCACTAGCGGGAGCGCAGTATTTT
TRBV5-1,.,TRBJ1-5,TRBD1,CASGLGQDNQPQHF,TGCGCCAGCGGCTTGGGACAGGACAATCAGCCCCAGCATTTT
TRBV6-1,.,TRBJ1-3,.,CASSEAWVGVSRETIYF,TGTGCCAGCAGTGAAGCTTGGGTCGGGGTCTCGCGAGAGACCATATATTTT
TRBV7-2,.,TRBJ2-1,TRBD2,CASSLAVTSGIEQFF,TGTGCCAGCAGCTTAGCGGTGACTAGCGGGATAGAGCAGTTCTTC
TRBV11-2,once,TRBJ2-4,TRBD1,CASSDRGGKNIQYF,TGTGCCAGCAGCGACAGGGGGGGCAAAAACATTCAGTACTTC
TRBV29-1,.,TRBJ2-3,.,CSDRQDTQYF,TGCAGCGACAGACAGGATACGCAGTATTTT
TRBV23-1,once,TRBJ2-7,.,CASSQSPTPYEQYF,TGCGCCAGCAGTCAATCGCCGACGCCCTACGAGCAGTACTTC